This T cell receptor beta chain was retrieved from a study of metastatic and nonmetastatic thyroid tumors. Turning to the study itself: Repertoires from blood and tumor or nodule tissue of malignant and benign thyroid patients were compared.

Concerning this clone: The antigen remains undetermined.

In the authors' methods: Clinicopathological groups supplied CDR3 differences that were used to build a distant-metastasis classifier for papillary thyroid cancer. TCRdb re-clonotyped the PCR reads through MiXCR. The V and J calls shown here were made by TCRdb, not taken from the authors' results. The data contain around 4,600 clones, about 31% of them singletons. The CDR3 extends over 13 amino acids. Germline-derived CDR1 and CDR2 are SGHAT and FQNNGV. J lost 6 bases, V lost 8 bases, and 6 bases had no gene match. Study conclusions and caveats: Compared with benign nodules, malignant thyroid tumors were reported to have significantly higher TCR beta diversity in both blood and tumor.

Nobody among the patients had been given any treatment before thyroid surgery. The receptor comes from a female donor with papillary thyroid cancer or a benign thyroid nodule (not recorded which). Some clones in this sample may be carry-over from other donors' samples. What was sequenced was adjacent normal tissue. The chain links TRBV11-2 to TRBJ2-1, with 8 bases matching TRBD1. The CDR3 here is CASLGGTGNEQFF. CDR3 sequence (DNA): TGTGCCAGCCTAGGCGGGACAGGCAATGAGCAGTTCTTC.